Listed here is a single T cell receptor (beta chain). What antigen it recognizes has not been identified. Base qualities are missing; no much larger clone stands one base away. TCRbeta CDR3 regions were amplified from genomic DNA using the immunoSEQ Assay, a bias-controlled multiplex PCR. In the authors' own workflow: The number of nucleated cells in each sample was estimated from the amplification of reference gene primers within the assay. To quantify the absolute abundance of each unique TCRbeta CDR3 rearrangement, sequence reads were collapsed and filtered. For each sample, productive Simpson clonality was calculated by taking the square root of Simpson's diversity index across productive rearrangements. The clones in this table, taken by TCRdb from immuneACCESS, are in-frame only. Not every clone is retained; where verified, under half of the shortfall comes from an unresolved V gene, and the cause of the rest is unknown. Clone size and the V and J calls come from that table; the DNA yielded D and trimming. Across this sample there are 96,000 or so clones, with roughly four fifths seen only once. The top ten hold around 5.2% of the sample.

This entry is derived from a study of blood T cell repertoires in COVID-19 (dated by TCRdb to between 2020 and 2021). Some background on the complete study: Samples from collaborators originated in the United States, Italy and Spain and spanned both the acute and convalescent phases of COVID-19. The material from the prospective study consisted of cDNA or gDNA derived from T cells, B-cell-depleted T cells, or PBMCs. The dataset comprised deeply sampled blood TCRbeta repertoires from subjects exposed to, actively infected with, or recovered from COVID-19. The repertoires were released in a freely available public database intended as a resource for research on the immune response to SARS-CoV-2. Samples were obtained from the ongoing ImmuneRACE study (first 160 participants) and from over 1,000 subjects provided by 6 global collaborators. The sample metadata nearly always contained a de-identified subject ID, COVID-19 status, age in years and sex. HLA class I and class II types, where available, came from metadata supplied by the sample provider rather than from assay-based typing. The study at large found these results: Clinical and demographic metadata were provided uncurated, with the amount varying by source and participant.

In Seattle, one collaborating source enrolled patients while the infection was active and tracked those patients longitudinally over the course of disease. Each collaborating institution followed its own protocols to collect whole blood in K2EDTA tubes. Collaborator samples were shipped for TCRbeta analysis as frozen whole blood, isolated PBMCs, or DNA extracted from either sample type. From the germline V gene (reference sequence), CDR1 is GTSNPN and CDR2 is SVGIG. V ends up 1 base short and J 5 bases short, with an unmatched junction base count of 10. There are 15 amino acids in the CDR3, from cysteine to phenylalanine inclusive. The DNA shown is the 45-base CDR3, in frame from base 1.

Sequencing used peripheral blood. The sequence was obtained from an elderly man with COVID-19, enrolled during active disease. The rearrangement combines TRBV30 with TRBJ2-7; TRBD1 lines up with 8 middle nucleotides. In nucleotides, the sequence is TGTGCCTGGAGTGCACGGACAGGGATGATGAACGAGCAGTACTTC. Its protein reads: CAWSARTGMMNEQYF.